The 3 T cell receptor beta chains presented below share a single source sample, sequenced in a study of spatial heterogeneity in lung cancer. Time point: sample taken at primary tumor resection. The sequenced material consisted of unsorted whole RNA from tumor, nontumor lung or frozen PBMC. MiXCR was run by TCRdb on the 5' RACE reads, yielding one entry per CDR3 protein. Found here are around 75,000 distinct CDR3 sequences, 13% of them singletons; the top ten hold 7.2%. This specimen was PBMCs, taken at surgery. These receptors came from a male donor with early-stage non-small cell lung cancer.

This clonotype was observed at least ten times. The chain joins TRBV6-5 to TRBJ1-6; 8 nucleotides line up with TRBD1. This CDR3 has 15 amino acids. The ends lost 7 bases at V and 7 bases at J; junction bases unmatched: 9. Germline V gene data show CDR1 as MNHEY and CDR2 as SVGAGI. The CDR3 reads CASNEDRVGNSPLHF. The DNA of the CDR3 is TGTGCCAGCAACGAGGACAGGGTGGGAAATTCACCCCTCCACTTT.

This chain connects TRBV2 to TRBJ2-3; no definite D call. The CDR3 runs 11 residues. Trimming took 6 bases from V and 4 from J, leaving 5 bases between them. Per the germline V gene, CDR1 is SNHLY and CDR2 is FYNNEI. The CDR3 sequence: CASRYADTQYF. In DNA form, the CDR3 reads TGTGCCAGCAGATATGCAGATACGCAGTATTTT.

The chain recombines TRBV12-5 with TRBJ2-1; 7 bases match TRBD2. Germline V lookup: CDR1 LGHNT, CDR2 FRNRAP. The J segment lost 4 bases and the V segment lost 6 bases, leaving 18 bases of the junction unmatched. The CDR3 is 18 amino acids. The CDR3 reads CASGATGISGIQYNEQFF. The DNA of the CDR3 is TGTGCTAGTGGAGCTACGGGAATCAGCGGGATTCAGTACAATGAGCAGTTCTTC.